This T cell receptor beta chain appears in the sequencing data of a study of blood T cell repertoires in COVID-19. Across the whole study: Donors in the United States, Italy and Spain gave samples during acute or convalescent COVID-19.

Generated by immunoSEQ multiplex PCR, the TCRdb table keeps only in-frame clones and is missing some. The sample contains under 300,000 clones, more than 75% of which appear only once. The V gene end was trimmed by 3 bases and the J gene end by 1 base; junction bases not matched to a gene: 2. This CDR3 contains 15 residues. The V gene's germline CDR1 is KGHSH and CDR2 LQKENI. The sequencing input was peripheral blood. This clonotype was sampled from a woman aged 40 to 50 who had recovered from COVID-19. The chain uses TRBV18 and TRBJ2-3; 9 nucleotides line up with TRBD2. CDR3 coding DNA: TGTGCCAGCTCACCGCTAGCGGGACGCACAGATACGCAGTATTTT. It translates to CASSPLAGRTDTQYF.